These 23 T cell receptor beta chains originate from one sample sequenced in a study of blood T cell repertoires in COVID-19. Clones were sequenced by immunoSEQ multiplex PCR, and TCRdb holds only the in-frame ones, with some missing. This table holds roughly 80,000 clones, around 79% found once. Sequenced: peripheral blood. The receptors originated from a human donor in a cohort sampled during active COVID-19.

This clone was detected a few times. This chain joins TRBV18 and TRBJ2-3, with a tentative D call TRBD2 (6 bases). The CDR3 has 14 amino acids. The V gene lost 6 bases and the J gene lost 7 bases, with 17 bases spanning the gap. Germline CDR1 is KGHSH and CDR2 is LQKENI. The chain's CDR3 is CASSYTGVGNTQYF. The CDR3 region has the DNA TGTGCCAGCTCGTACACGGGGGTCGGAAATACGCAGTATTTT.

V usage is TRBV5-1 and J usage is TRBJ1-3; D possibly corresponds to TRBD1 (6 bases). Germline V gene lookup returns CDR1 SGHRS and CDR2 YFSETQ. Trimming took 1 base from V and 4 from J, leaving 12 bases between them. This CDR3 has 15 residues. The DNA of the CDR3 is TGCGCCAGCAGCTTGCAAGGGGGATACGGAAACACCATATATTTT. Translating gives CASSLQGGYGNTIYF.

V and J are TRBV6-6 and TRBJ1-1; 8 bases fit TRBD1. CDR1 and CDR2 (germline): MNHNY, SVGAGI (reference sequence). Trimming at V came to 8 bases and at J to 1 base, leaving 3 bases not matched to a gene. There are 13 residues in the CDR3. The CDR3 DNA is TGTGCCAGCCTTGGACAGGGGAACACTGAAGCTTTCTTT. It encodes CASLGQGNTEAFF.

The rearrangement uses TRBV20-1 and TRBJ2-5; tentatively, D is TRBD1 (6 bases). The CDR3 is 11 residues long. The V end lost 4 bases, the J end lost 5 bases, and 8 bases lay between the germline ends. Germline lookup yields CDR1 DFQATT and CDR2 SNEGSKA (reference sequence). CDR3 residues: CSAIRGETQYF. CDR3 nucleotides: TGCAGTGCTATTAGGGGGGAGACCCAGTACTTC.

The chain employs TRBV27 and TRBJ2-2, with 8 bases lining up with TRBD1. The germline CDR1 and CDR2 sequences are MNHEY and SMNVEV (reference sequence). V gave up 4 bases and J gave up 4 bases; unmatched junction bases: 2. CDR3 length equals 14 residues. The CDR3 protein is CASSWTGFTGELFF. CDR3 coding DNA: TGTGCCAGCAGTTGGACAGGGTTCACCGGGGAGCTGTTTTTT.

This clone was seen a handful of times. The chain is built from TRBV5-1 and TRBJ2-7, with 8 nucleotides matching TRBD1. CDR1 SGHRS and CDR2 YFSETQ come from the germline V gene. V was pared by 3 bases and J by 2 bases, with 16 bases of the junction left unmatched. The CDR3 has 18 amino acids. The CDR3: CASSWTGTGPPRPYEQYF. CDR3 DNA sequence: TGCGCCAGCAGCTGGACGGGGACAGGTCCCCCTCGACCCTACGAGCAGTACTTC.

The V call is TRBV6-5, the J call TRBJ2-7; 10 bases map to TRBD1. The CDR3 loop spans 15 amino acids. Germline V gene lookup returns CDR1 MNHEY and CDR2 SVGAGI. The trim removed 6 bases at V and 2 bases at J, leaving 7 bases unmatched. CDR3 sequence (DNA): TGTGCCAGCAGCCCCCCGGGGACAGGGGCCTACGAGCAGTACTTC. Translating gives CASSPPGTGAYEQYF.

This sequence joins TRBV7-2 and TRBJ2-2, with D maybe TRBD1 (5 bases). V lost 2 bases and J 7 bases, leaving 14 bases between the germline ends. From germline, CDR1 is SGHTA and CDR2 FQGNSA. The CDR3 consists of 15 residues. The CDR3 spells CASSLYRRRGGELFF. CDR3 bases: TGTGCCAGCAGCTTATACAGGCGACGCGGCGGGGAGCTGTTTTTT.

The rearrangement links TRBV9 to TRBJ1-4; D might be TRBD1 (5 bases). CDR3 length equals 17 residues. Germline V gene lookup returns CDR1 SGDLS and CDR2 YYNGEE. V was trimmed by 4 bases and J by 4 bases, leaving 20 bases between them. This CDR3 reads CASSPRGGMDLNEKLFF. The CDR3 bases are TGTGCCAGCAGCCCCCGGGGGGGGATGGACCTTAATGAAAAACTGTTTTTT. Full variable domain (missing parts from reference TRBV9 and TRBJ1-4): DSGVTQTPKHLITATGQRVTLRCSPRSGDLSVYWYQQSLDQGLQFLIQYYNGEERAKGNILERFSAQQFPDLHSELNLSSLELGDSALYFCASSPRGGMDLNEKLFFGSGTQLSVL.

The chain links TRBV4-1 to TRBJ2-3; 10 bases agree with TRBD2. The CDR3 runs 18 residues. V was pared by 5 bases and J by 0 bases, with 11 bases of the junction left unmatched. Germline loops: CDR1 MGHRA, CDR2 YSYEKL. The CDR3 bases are TGCGCCAGCAGCTTGCAATCGACGGGACTAGCGAGCACAGATACGCAGTATTTT. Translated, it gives CASSLQSTGLASTDTQYF.

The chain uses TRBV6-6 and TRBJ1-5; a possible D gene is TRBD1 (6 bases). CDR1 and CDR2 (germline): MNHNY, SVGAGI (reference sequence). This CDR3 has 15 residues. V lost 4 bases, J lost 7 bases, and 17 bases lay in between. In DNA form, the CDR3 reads TGTGCCAGCAGTTTTTCTGACAGGCGAGACCAGCCCCAGCATTTT. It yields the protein CASSFSDRRDQPQHF.

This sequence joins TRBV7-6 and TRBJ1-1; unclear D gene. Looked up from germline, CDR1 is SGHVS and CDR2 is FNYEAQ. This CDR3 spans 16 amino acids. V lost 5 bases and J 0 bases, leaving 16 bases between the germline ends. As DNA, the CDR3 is TGTGCCAGCAGCCCCTACCCGGAGCCCATGAACACTGAAGCTTTCTTT. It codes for CASSPYPEPMNTEAFF.

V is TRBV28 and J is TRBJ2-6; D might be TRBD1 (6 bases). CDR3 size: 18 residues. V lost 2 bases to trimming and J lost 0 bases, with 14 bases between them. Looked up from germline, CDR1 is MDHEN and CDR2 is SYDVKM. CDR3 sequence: CASSLPAGVYSGANVLTF. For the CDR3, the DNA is TGTGCCAGCAGTTTACCCGCAGGGGTCTACTCTGGGGCCAACGTCCTGACTTTC.

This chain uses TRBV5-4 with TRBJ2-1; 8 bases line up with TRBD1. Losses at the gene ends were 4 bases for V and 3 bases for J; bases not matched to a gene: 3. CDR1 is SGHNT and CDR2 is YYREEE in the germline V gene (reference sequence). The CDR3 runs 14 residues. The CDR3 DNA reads TGTGCCAGCAGCGCACAGGGGGTCTACAATGAGCAGTTCTTC. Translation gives CASSAQGVYNEQFF.

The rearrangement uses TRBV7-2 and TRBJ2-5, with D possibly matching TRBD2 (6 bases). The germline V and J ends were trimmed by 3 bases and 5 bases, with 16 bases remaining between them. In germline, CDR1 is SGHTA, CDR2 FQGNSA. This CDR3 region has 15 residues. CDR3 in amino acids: CASSFPGLNLETQYF. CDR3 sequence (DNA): TGTGCCAGCAGCTTTCCGGGACTCAACTTGGAGACCCAGTACTTC.

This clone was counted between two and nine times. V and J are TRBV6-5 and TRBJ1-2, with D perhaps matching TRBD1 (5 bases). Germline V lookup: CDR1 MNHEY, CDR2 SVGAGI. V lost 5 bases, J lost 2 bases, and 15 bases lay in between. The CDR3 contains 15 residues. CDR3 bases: TGTGCCAGCAGTCCCAGGACACCCGCCAACTATGGCTACACCTTC. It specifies CASSPRTPANYGYTF.

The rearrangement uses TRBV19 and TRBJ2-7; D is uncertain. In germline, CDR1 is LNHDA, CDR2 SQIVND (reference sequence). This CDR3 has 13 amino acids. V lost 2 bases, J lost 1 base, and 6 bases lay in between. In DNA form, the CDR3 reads TGTGCCAGTAGTATACCCAGTTCCTACGAGCAGTACGTC. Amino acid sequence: CASSIPSSYEQYV.

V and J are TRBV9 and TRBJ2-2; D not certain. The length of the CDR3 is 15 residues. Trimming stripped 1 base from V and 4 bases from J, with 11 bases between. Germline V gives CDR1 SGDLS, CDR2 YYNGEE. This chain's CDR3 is CASSVNVPGTGELFF. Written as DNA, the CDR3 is TGTGCCAGCAGCGTAAATGTGCCCGGCACCGGGGAGCTGTTTTTT.

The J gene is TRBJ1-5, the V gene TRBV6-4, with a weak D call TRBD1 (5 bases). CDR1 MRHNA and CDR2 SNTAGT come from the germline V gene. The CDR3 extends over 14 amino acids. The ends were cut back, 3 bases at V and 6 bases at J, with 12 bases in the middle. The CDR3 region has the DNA TGTGCCAGCAGTGAAGGGGAGGAGGGTCAGCCCCAGCATTTT. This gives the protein CASSEGEEGQPQHF.

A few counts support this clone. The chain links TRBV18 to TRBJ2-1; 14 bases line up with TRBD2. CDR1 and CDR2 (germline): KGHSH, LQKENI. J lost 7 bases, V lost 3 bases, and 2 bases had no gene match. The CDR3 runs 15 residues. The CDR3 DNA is TGTGCCAGCTCACCGACTAGCGGGGGGGTTAATGAGCAGTTCTTC. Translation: CASSPTSGGVNEQFF.

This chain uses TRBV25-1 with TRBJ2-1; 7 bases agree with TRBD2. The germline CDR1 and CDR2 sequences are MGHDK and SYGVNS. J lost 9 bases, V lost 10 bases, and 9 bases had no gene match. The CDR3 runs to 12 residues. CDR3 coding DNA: TGTGCCACAGGTTGGGGGGGTGGTGAGCAGTTCTTC. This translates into CATGWGGGEQFF.

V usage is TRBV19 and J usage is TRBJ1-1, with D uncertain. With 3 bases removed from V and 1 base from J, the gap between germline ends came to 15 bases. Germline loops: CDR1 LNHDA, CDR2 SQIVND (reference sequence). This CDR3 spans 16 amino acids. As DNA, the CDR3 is TGTGCCAGTAGTATGAACCCAAGTAGCGAGAACACTGAAGCTTTCTTT. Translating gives CASSMNPSSENTEAFF.

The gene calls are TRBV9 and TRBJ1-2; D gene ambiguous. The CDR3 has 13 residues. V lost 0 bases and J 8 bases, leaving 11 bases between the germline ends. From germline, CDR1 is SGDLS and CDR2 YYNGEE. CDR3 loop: CASSVDLEGGYTF. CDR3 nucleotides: TGTGCCAGCAGCGTAGACTTGGAGGGCGGCTACACCTTC.